These T cell receptor beta chains were read from a single sample in a study of blood T cell repertoires in COVID-19. Using immunoSEQ multiplex PCR, the repertoire was profiled, and TCRdb retains in-frame clones only, with some absent. Of more than 200,000 clones listed, over 80% are singletons. Sequenced material: peripheral blood. Receptors originate from a man aged 40-50 years with acute or convalescent COVID-19. Each CDR3 is given with its conserved first and last residue. A D gene is named only where the DNA matches it firmly. The size field is filled for only some rows; it gives once, few, many or a size class.

size | J | length | D | V | DNA | CDR3
. | TRBJ2-1 | 11 | . | TRBV9 | TGTGCCAGCAGCGTAGGACAAAAGCAGTTCTTC | CASSVGQKQFF
. | TRBJ1-1 | 13 | . | TRBV6-5 | TGTGCCAGCATCAAGGGAGAAGACACTGAAGCTTTCTTT | CASIKGEDTEAFF
. | TRBJ2-3 | 15 | TRBD1 | TRBV5-1 | TGCGCCAGCAGCCCCCTGGACAGGGACACAGATACGCAGTATTTT | CASSPLDRDTDTQYF
. | TRBJ1-5 | 18 | . | TRBV7-9 | TGTGCCAGCAGCTTAGATCACCCCCAGACAGATAGCAATCAGCCCCAGCATTTT | CASSLDHPQTDSNQPQHF
. | TRBJ2-5 | 14 | . | TRBV5-6 | TGTGCCAGCAGCTTGCCACTGACAGCAGAGACCCAGTACTTC | CASSLPLTAETQYF
. | TRBJ1-6 | 15 | . | TRBV13 | TGTGCCAGCAGCCGGGCGGAGGGACCGGGTTCACCCCTCCACTTT | CASSRAEGPGSPLHF
. | TRBJ2-7 | 17 | TRBD2 | TRBV5-4 | TGTGCCAGCAGCTCCAAAAGCGGGAGGGGGGCAGCCTACGAGCAGTACTTC | CASSSKSGRGAAYEQYF
. | TRBJ2-1 | 14 | . | TRBV29-1 | TGCAGCGTCACTGCGGGGCAAACCTACAATGAGCAGTTCTTC | CSVTAGQTYNEQFF
. | TRBJ2-3 | 17 | . | TRBV14 | TGTGCCAGCAGCCCCATTTTCTCGTCAGGGGATACAGATACGCAGTATTTT | CASSPIFSSGDTDTQYF
. | TRBJ1-4 | 14 | TRBD1 | TRBV19 | TGTGCCAGTAGAACGACAGGGGGTATTGAAAAACTGTTTTTT | CASRTTGGIEKLFF
. | TRBJ2-3 | 17 | TRBD1 | TRBV19 | TGTGCCAGTAGTATAGAAGGGACAGGACCCGGGGCAGATACGCAGTATTTT | CASSIEGTGPGADTQYF
. | TRBJ2-3 | 19 | TRBD2 | TRBV10-3 | TGTGCCATCGGGGACCTACCGGGACTAGCGGGAGGGTCTGGAGATACGCAGTATTTT | CAIGDLPGLAGGSGDTQYF
. | TRBJ1-5 | 14 | . | TRBV5-6 | TGTGCCAGCAGCCCTCAGGGGAGCAATCAGCCCCAGCATTTT | CASSPQGSNQPQHF
. | TRBJ2-1 | 17 | . | TRBV19 | TGTGCCAGTAGTATAGAAGCAAGCGGAAGAGCCTACAATGAGCAGTTCTTC | CASSIEASGRAYNEQFF
medium-sized | TRBJ1-3 | 17 | . | TRBV14 | TGTGCCAGCAGCCAAGATCAGGGGACCCTCTCTGGAAACACCATATATTTT | CASSQDQGTLSGNTIYF
once | TRBJ2-7 | 15 | TRBD2 | TRBV9 | TGTGCCAGCAGCGTAGCTGGTAGCGGGATGTACGAGCAGTACTTC | CASSVAGSGMYEQYF
. | TRBJ2-7 | 14 | TRBD2 | TRBV19 | TGTGCCAGCGAACCGGGACTACACAGAGGGGAGCAGTACTTC | CASEPGLHRGEQYF